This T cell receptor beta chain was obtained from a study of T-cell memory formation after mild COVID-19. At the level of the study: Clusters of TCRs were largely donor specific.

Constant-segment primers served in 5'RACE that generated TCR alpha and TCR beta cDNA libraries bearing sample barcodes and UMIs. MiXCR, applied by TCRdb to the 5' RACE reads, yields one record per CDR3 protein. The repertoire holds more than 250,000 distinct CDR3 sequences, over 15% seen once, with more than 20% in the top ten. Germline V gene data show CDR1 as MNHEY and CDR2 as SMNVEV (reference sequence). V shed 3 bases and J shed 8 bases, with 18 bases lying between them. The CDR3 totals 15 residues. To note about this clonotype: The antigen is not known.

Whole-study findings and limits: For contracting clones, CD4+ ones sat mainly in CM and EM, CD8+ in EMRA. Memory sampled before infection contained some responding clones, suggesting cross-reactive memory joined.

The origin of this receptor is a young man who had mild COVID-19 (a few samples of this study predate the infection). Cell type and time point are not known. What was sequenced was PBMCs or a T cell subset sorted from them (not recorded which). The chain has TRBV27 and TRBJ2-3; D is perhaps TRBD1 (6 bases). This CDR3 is CASSFQRGFIGTQYF. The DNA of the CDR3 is TGTGCCAGCAGTTTTCAGAGGGGGTTCATCGGTACGCAGTATTTT.